This T cell receptor (beta chain) was captured in a study of blood T cell repertoires in COVID-19 (dated by TCRdb to 2020 to 2021). Background on the whole study: Samples from collaborators originated in the United States, Italy and Spain and spanned both the acute and convalescent phases of COVID-19. The material from the prospective study consisted of cDNA or gDNA derived from T cells, B-cell-depleted T cells, or PBMCs. The repertoires were made available in a free public database intended to serve as a resource for research on the immune response to SARS-CoV-2. Where available, HLA class I and class II types were taken from metadata supplied by the sample provider and were not determined by assay-based typing. Deeply sampled blood TCRbeta repertoires from subjects exposed to, actively infected with, or recovered from COVID-19 were included in the dataset. Samples came from the ongoing ImmuneRACE study (first 160 participants) plus 1,254 subjects from 6 global collaborators. The sample metadata nearly always contained a de-identified subject ID, COVID-19 status, age in years and sex.

Broad study findings and their caveats: The amount of clinical and demographic metadata varied by source and participant and was provided uncurated.

As regards this clone: The target of this receptor is not known. An end of the junction does not agree with germline; a read error may underlie this.

Participants in the prospective study were enrolled through a virtual design, were aged roughly 18 to 100 years, and lived in 24 United States geographic areas. In the prospective study, cohorts were assigned on the basis of participant-reported clinical history obtained from a screening survey and a study questionnaire. For ImmuneRACE Cohort 3, a participant was defined as recovered based on two consecutive negative NP/OP PCR tests, clearance by a healthcare professional, or resolution of symptoms. In the prospective study, whole blood, serum and a nasopharyngeal or oropharyngeal swab were collected from each participant by mobile phlebotomists. Over a roughly 2-month period, participants in the prospective study had the option of providing additional blood draws and questionnaires. Blood samples from the prospective study were shipped frozen or at room temperature prior to DNA extraction. The immunoSEQ Assay, a bias-controlled multiplex PCR, was used to amplify TCRbeta CDR3 regions from genomic DNA. The paper's data handling went like this. The number of nucleated cells in each sample was estimated by amplification of reference gene primers within the assay. To quantify the absolute abundance of each unique TCRbeta CDR3 rearrangement, sequence reads were collapsed and filtered. For each sample, productive Simpson clonality was calculated as the square root of Simpson's diversity index across productive rearrangements. TCRdb re-hosts the immuneACCESS table, in-frame sequences only. Its copies lack some clones; in the studies checked, an unresolved V gene accounts for under half of them, and the cause for the rest is not known. V and J calls and clone size are given by that table; D and trimming were obtained from the DNA. The table for this sample lists around 150,000 clones; roughly 80% of them were counted only once. Of the sample, 6.2% is held by the ten largest clones.

CDR1 and CDR2 are drawn from the germline V gene (reference sequence): SSHAT, FNYEAQ. Including cysteine and phenylalanine, the CDR3 has 13 amino acids. Of all the DNA, just the CDR3 is kept, 39 bases in frame from base 1. Rearrangement joined TRBV7-7 to TRBJ1-1, and 9 bases in between align with TRBD1. This clonotype originated in a woman aged 40 to 50 who had recovered from COVID-19. Sequenced: PBMCs or T cells enriched from blood (not recorded which). The nucleotide sequence is TGTGCTAGCAGCCCCGACAGGGGGGCTGAAGCTTTCTTT. It translates to CASSPDRGAEAFF.